This entry is about one T cell receptor (beta chain). Its antigen is still unknown. The V segment lost 3 bases and the J segment 2 bases; nucleotides outside the gene matches: 2. Germline CDR1 reads MNHEY; CDR2 reads SMNVEV (reference sequence). The CDR3 totals 15 residues. For TCRbeta, the library was prepared with unique molecular identifiers. TCRdb independently ran MiXCR on the PCR reads; one entry per CDR3 protein. The table records some 840,000 distinct CDR3 sequences, roughly 16% of them present only once. These data come from a study of T-cell reconstitution after alpha-beta-depleted transplantation in children. Study results and caveats: Counts and diversity of T cells one year after transplant came mostly from newly produced T cells. It was reported that alpha-beta T cells came from several hundred expanded graft clones (about two months after transplant). Day-60 TCRbeta diversity that was high in some patients was derived from surviving recipient T cells and thymic progenitors.

The chain carries TRBV27 and TRBJ2-4, with TRBD1 identical over 9 bases. The specimen was PBMCs, mostly from graft donor cells, collected 360 days after TCRalphabeta/CD19-depleted stem cell transplant. The sequence derives from a male patient under 18 who had a stem cell transplant for acute lymphoblastic leukemia, so the T cells may come from the graft donor. CDR3: CASSFGTGSKNIQYF. The CDR3 DNA is TGTGCCAGCAGTTTCGGGACAGGGTCCAAAAACATTCAGTACTTC.